This TCR beta chain was captured by sequencing in a study of post-analysis software for immune sequencing data. As for the study in general: Patients had relapsing-remitting, secondary progressive or progressive-relapsing multiple sclerosis; some lacked subtype.

This clonotype was recorded at least ten times. Its antigen is not identified. One end of the junction does not line up with germline, which may come from a read error. cDNA libraries of TCR beta carried unique molecular identifiers. TCRdb reanalysed the PCR reads using MiXCR and keeps one entry per CDR3 protein. The data show 150,000 to 200,000 distinct CDR3 sequences, around 28% seen once. Regarding the study as a whole: The F measure placed samples prepared in the same batch into strongly shared clusters. In multiple sclerosis, normalized Chao1 diversity was significantly below that of controls.

The source is a girl aged 5 to 17 with multiple sclerosis. Sequenced input: blood.

This CDR3 is CSARKTGGTSGRVHNKQFF. The CDR3 nucleotides read TGCAGTGCTAGAAAAACAGGGGGGACTAGCGGGAGGGTCCACAATAAGCAGTTCTTC. V gene TRBV20-1 combines with J gene TRBJ2-1; 16 nucleotides agree with TRBD2. There are 19 residues in the CDR3. Germline lookup yields CDR1 DFQATT and CDR2 SNEGSKA (reference sequence).